Sequencing of this TCR beta chain was carried out in a study of tumor and adjacent non-tumor tissue in lung cancer. The library came from three nested PCR rounds adapted from ARM-PCR protocols. TCRdb re-called the multiplex PCR reads through MiXCR, storing one row per CDR3 protein. The sample shows approximately 53,000 distinct CDR3 sequences, 74% of them seen only once. The CDR3 is 18 residues long. The V gene's germline CDR1 is SGHDT and CDR2 YYEEEE. The V segment lost 3 bases and the J segment 3 bases; nucleotides outside the gene matches: 12. No cell sorting was done before RNA was extracted from the tissue. More than 3 cm separated this lung sample from the edge of the tumor. Between August and November 2014, newly diagnosed, chemotherapy-naive lung cancer patients underwent thoracic surgery in China.

The TCR originated in a woman aged 60-75 years with non-small cell lung cancer. The sequencing sample was made of distant non-tumor lung tissue. The J gene is TRBJ2-6, the V gene TRBV5-6; 7 bases are shared with TRBD1. The CDR3, as DNA: TGTGCCAGCAGCTGTGGACAGGAACTAAACTATGGGGCCAACGTCCTGACTTTC. Translating gives CASSCGQELNYGANVLTF.